This entry describes one T cell receptor (beta chain). Its cognate antigen has yet to be identified. No per-base quality is available; no much larger clone lies one base away. Explained via the paper, the treatment or condition label denotes: approximately 18 received Ad26.COV2.S at low or high dose, single or two shots; a few received placebo; per-sample allocation not given. Repertoires of vaccine and placebo recipients were sequenced from samples taken on day 63 after the first injection. Cohort 1b enrolled 25 to 30 adults aged 18-55 years at a single site in Boston, USA, between 29 July and 7 August 2020. Ad26.COV2.S consisted of a replication-incompetent adenovirus type 26 vector by which a prefusion-stabilized SARS-CoV-2 spike protein from the original Wuhan strain was expressed. The CDR3 numbers 16 residues from cysteine through phenylalanine. Solely the CDR3 DNA is kept, with 48 bases framed from the first base. The V and J ends are trimmed by 4 bases and 0 bases, leaving 12 bases between them. Based on the germline V gene, the CDR1 and CDR2 sequences are KGHDR and SFDVKD.

This sample was included in a study of Ad26.COV2.S vaccination and SARS-CoV-2 variants (dated by TCRdb to the early 2020s). For the wider study: Vaccine-arm donors came from COV1001, a multicentre, randomized, double-blind, placebo-controlled phase I-IIa trial of Ad26.COV2.S in healthy adults. Ad26.COV2.S was administered intramuscularly at a dose of 5x10^10 or 1x10^11 viral particles, either as one shot or as two shots given 56 days apart. The specificity and breadth of SARS-CoV-2-reactive T cell receptors after Ad26.COV2.S vaccination were assessed by TCRbeta repertoire sequencing. A total of roughly 32 samples were included in the TCR-sequenced set, comprising around 20 Ad26.COV2.S vaccine recipients, 5 placebo recipients and 8 SARS-CoV-2 convalescent individuals. Participants in the trial were split at random into five groups of five each, receiving low-dose or high-dose Ad26.COV2.S once or twice, or else placebo on both occasions. Investigators did not know the trial group allocation while performing experiments and assessing outcomes.

The immunoSEQ Assay was used to sequence TCRbeta CDR3 regions. After extraction, genomic DNA underwent amplification by bias-controlled multiplex PCR, followed by high-throughput sequencing. In the original analysis: To quantify the absolute abundance of every unique TCRbeta CDR3 region, sequences were collapsed and filtered. Usable DNA was measured by amplifying reference genes present in all nucleated cells, and TCRbeta template counts were normalized to that usable DNA to estimate T cell fraction. Repertoire TCRs were annotated as SARS-CoV-2-specific when V gene, CDR3 amino acid sequence and J gene were exactly matched to a known reactive TCR set. The reference SARS-CoV-2 TCR set was derived from MIRA and filtered for enrichment in COVID-19-positive ImmuneCODE repertoires, a step that removed public or cross-reactive TCRs. Using the MIRA antigens, annotated TCRs were further analysed by specific ORF or by position within an ORF. Depth was the summed frequency of annotated unique rearrangements, while breadth was defined as annotated unique rearrangements over total unique productive rearrangements. Two-sided Wilcoxon rank-sum tests were used to compare TCR breadth between groups. The table comes from immuneACCESS by way of TCRdb, which keeps in-frame sequences with V and J called. Part of the clones is missing from these tables; in studies checked, under half for an unresolved V gene and the rest for unknown reasons. The V and J calls and the clone size are those of that table, but D and trimming were determined from the DNA. Counted in this sample were around 340,000 clones; 86% of them appeared once. The top ten clonotypes cover about 10% of the sample.

The research as a whole found: It was noted by the authors that total T cell responses may have been underestimated by the TCR breadth and depth analyses. The study was not powered to compare responses between vaccine doses or regimens. Ad26.COV2.S recipients had higher spike-specific TCR breadth than placebo recipients (P = 0.0014). After vaccination, substantial breadth of spike-specific CD8+ and CD4+ T cell responses was reported. Vaccine and placebo recipients had similar non-spike TCR breadth, a finding consistent with the vaccine containing only spike.

This specimen was peripheral blood, taken in a trial of Ad26.COV2.S vaccine versus placebo. Recombination connected TRBV24-1 to TRBJ2-1; the best D guess is TRBD1, with 6 bases matching. The sequence derives from a person aged 18-65 years who received the Ad26.COV2.S COVID-19 vaccine or a placebo. The CDR3 amino acid sequence is: CATSDLGDNSYNEQFF. The base sequence is TGTGCCACCAGTGACCTAGGGGACAACTCCTACAATGAGCAGTTCTTC.